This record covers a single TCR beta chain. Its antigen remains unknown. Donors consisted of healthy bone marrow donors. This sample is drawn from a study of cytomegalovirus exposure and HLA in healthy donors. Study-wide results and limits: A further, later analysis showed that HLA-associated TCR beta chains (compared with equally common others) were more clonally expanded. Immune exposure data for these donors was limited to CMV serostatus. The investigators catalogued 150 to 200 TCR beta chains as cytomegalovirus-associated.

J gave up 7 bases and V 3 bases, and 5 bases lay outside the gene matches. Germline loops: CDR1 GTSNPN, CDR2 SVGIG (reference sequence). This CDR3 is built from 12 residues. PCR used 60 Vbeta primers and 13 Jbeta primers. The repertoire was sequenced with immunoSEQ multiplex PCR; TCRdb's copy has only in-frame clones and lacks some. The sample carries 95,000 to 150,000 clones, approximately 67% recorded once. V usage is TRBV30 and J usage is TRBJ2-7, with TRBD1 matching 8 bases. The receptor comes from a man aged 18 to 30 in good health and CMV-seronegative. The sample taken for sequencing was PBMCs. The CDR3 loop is CAWRQGAREQYF. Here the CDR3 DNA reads TGTGCCTGGAGGCAGGGGGCGAGGGAGCAGTACTTC.